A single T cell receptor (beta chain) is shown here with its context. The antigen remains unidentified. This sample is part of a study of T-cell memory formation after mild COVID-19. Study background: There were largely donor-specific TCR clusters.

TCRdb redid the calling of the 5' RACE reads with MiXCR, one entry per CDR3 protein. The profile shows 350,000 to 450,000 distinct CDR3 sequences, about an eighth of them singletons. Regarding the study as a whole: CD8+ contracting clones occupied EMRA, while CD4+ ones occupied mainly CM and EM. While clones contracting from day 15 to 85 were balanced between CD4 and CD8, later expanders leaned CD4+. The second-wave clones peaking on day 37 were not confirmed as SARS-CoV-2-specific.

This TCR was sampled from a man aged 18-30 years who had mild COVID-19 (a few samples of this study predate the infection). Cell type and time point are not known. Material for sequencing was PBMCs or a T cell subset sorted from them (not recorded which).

CDR3 sequence reads: CASSFRTMGKDTQYF. The CDR3 DNA reads TGTGCCAGCAGCTTCCGAACTATGGGGAAAGATACGCAGTATTTT. J is TRBJ2-3 and V is TRBV7-2; D ambiguous. CDR1 is SGHTA, CDR2 FQGNSA, per germline. V lost 3 bases and J lost 5, with 15 bases in between. This CDR3 is built from 15 residues.